This entry lists 27 T cell receptor beta chains sequenced from one sample in a study of T-cell memory formation after mild COVID-19. TCRdb reprocessed the 5' RACE reads with MiXCR, giving one entry per CDR3 protein. Among about 350,000 distinct CDR3 sequences listed, approximately 15% were seen once. The sequenced sample was PBMCs or a T cell subset sorted from them (not recorded which). These receptors originate from a man aged 18 to 29 who had mild COVID-19 (a few samples of this study predate the infection). Cell type and time point are not known.

This chain uses TRBV28 with TRBJ2-5; the D gene is possibly TRBD2 (6 bases). The CDR3 covers 17 residues. Germline loops: CDR1 MDHEN, CDR2 SYDVKM. With 4 bases removed from V and 4 bases from J, the gap between germline ends came to 22 bases. The CDR3 nucleotides read TGTGCCAGCAGTTCCCCCATTCCGACTAGTTTCCGAGAGACCCAGTACTTC. Residues: CASSSPIPTSFRETQYF.

This clonotype was counted many times. The chain joins TRBV29-1 to TRBJ2-3, with D maybe TRBD2 (6 bases). Germline loops: CDR1 SQVTM, CDR2 ANQGSEA. This CDR3 is 17 amino acids long. Trimming removed 8 bases at V and 4 bases at J, with 28 bases between. The CDR3 DNA follows: TGCAGCACTGAGCGCGTGGGCTCGGCGGGGAGCGCAGATACGCAGTATTTT. This gives the protein CSTERVGSAGSADTQYF.

Many counts were recorded for this clonotype. This chain joins TRBV4-3 and TRBJ2-1, with 11 bases that match TRBD1. The CDR3 has 17 residues. Germline trimming cut 0 bases from V and 7 bases from J; bases unmatched to any gene: 8. Germline values: CDR1 LGHNA, CDR2 YSLEER. DNA for the CDR3: TGCGCCAGCAGCCAAGATCTAGGACAGGGGGCATCAAATGAGCAGTTCTTC. Protein product: CASSQDLGQGASNEQFF.

The gene calls are TRBV6-5 and TRBJ1-2; D not resolved. Germline V CDR1 and CDR2: MNHEY, SVGAGI. The CDR3 is made up of 13 amino acids. V was pared by 0 bases and J by 5 bases, with 7 bases between. In DNA, the CDR3 is TGTGCCAGCAGTTACTCCACCTCGTATGGCTACACCTTC. Its translation: CASSYSTSYGYTF.

The chain couples TRBV24-1 to TRBJ2-5; 10 nucleotides align to TRBD1. V lost 4 bases and J lost 5; bases outside the gene matches: 9. The germline CDR1 and CDR2 sequences are KGHDR and SFDVKD. The CDR3 is 16 residues long. The CDR3 sequence: CATSEAGTGESETQYF. The CDR3 nucleotides are TGTGCCACCAGTGAGGCCGGGACAGGGGAATCGGAGACCCAGTACTTC.

This clonotype occurred many times. The V call is TRBV28, the J call TRBJ2-1; tentative D call: TRBD2 (6 bases). V was cut by 3 bases and J by 15 bases, with 15 bases left in between. Germline V gene data show CDR1 as MDHEN and CDR2 as SYDVKM. The CDR3 length is 12 residues. The DNA of the CDR3 is TGTGCCAGCAGTTTGGTAGGACTATCCGTGTTCTTC. Protein product: CASSLVGLSVFF.

The rearrangement uses TRBV7-2 and TRBJ2-4; D is ambiguous. The V and J ends lost 2 bases and 9 bases respectively, with 14 bases between them. This CDR3 region has 14 residues. Germline V gives CDR1 SGHTA, CDR2 FQGNSA. CDR3 loop: CASSLYGPKAIQYF. For the CDR3, the DNA is TGTGCCAGCAGCTTATATGGACCGAAAGCCATTCAGTACTTC.

The chain combines TRBV9 with TRBJ2-5; D may match TRBD1 or TRBD2 (5 bases each). CDR1 SGDLS and CDR2 YYNGEE come from the germline V gene. The germline V and J ends were trimmed by 4 bases and 5 bases, with 15 bases remaining between them. The CDR3 runs to 14 residues. The CDR3: CASSPAGTSETQYF. For the CDR3, the DNA is TGTGCCAGCAGCCCAGCTGGGACGTCGGAGACCCAGTACTTC.

This chain uses TRBV6-2 or TRBV6-3 with TRBJ2-3; 14 bases match TRBD2. V shed 4 bases and J 8 bases; nucleotides not matched to a gene: 8. This CDR3 spans 16 amino acids. CDR1 and CDR2 from the germline V gene are MNHEY and SVGEGT. The CDR3 DNA reads as TGTGCCAGCAGTTCGCGACTAGCGGGGGGGGCCAGTACGCAGTATTTT. Residues: CASSSRLAGGASTQYF.

V is TRBV5-6 and J is TRBJ2-5; D remains unclear. V lost 3 bases, J lost 5 bases, and 14 bases lay in between. The CDR3 sequence is 14 residues long. Germline V CDR1 and CDR2: SGHDT, YYEEEE. The CDR3, as DNA: TGTGCCAGCAGCTATGGTAGCTCGTTCGAGACCCAGTACTTC. As protein: CASSYGSSFETQYF.

This clonotype was seen ten or more times. The J gene is TRBJ1-6, the V gene TRBV28; D gene uncertain. V was shortened by 5 bases and J by 0 bases, with 8 bases between the two germline ends. The CDR3 has 15 residues. Germline CDR1 is MDHEN and CDR2 is SYDVKM. The CDR3: CASSLLSSYNSPLHF. The CDR3 nucleotides read TGTGCCAGCAGTCTTTTGAGCTCCTATAATTCACCCCTCCACTTT.

There are a few counts of this clonotype. The CDR3, as DNA: TGTGCCAGCTCACCTCAGGCTTATGGCCAGCCCCAGCATTTT. This encodes CASSPQAYGQPQHF. The V gene is TRBV18, the J gene TRBJ1-5; D gene ambiguous. Germline V CDR1 and CDR2: KGHSH, LQKENI. Trimming removed 3 bases at V and 7 bases at J, with 13 bases between. The CDR3 loop spans 14 amino acids.

This clonotype was recorded at least ten times. The CDR3 loop reads CASSYGDEQFF. Written as DNA, the CDR3 is TGTGCCAGCAGTTACGGTGATGAGCAGTTCTTC. The rearrangement links TRBV6-5 to TRBJ2-1; D is uncertain. This CDR3 spans 11 amino acids. Between the trimmed V and J ends, which lost 2 bases and 8 bases, there was a span of 4 bases. In germline, CDR1 is MNHEY, CDR2 SVGAGI.

The V and J genes are TRBV2 and TRBJ1-5; 8 nucleotides align to TRBD1. Germline CDR1 is SNHLY and CDR2 is FYNNEI. J was trimmed by 6 bases and V by 5 bases; bases with no gene match: 6. CDR3 length: 14 amino acids. The CDR3 here is CASSRTGRTQPQHF. In nucleotides, the CDR3 is TGTGCCAGCAGTAGGACAGGGAGGACTCAGCCCCAGCATTTT.

V and J are TRBV28 and TRBJ2-7; D is undetermined. Looked up from germline, CDR1 is MDHEN and CDR2 is SYDVKM. CDR3 length: 14 residues. Trimming removed 5 bases at V and 3 bases at J, with 14 bases between. The CDR3 DNA reads TGTGCCAGCAGTCCCCTCGGCGCGAACTACGAGCAGTACGTC. Translated, it gives CASSPLGANYEQYV.

The V call is TRBV20-1, the J call TRBJ1-2; no definite D call. Trimming cost V 6 bases and J 5 bases, with 7 bases left between them. The CDR3 runs to 10 residues. Germline loops: CDR1 DFQATT, CDR2 SNEGSKA (reference sequence). CDR3 nucleotide sequence: TGCAGTGCAGATGGGTATGGCTACACCTTC. Translating it yields CSADGYGYTF.

This clonotype was counted a few times. This sequence joins TRBV6-6 and TRBJ2-2, with D unresolved. V was cut by 5 bases and J by 4 bases, with 17 bases left in between. CDR1 and CDR2 from the germline V gene are MNHNY and SVGAGI (reference sequence). The CDR3 extends over 16 amino acids. This CDR3 is CASSDPGPAGTGELFF. The CDR3 DNA reads TGTGCCAGCAGTGACCCTGGACCGGCAGGCACCGGGGAGCTGTTTTTT.

The J gene is TRBJ1-3, the V gene TRBV9; tentatively, D is TRBD1 (5 bases). There are 16 residues in the CDR3. Germline V gene lookup returns CDR1 SGDLS and CDR2 YYNGEE. The V end was cut by 3 bases, the J end by 6 bases, with 19 bases between. The CDR3 loop is CASSARLEGWENTIYF. The DNA of the CDR3 is TGTGCCAGCAGCGCCCGCCTAGAGGGGTGGGAAAACACCATATATTTT.

The rearrangement uses TRBV5-1 and TRBJ2-7; TRBD2 aligns across 10 bases. V shed 1 base and J 3 bases; nucleotides not matched to a gene: 7. The germline gives CDR1 SGHRS, CDR2 YFSETQ. CDR3 length: 16 residues. The CDR3 coding sequence is TGCGCCAGCAGCTTGACCCTAGCGGGGGACCACTACGAGCAGTACTTC. This sequence encodes CASSLTLAGDHYEQYF.

In its sample, this clonotype was seen a few times. V is TRBV4-1 and J is TRBJ1-2, with D perhaps matching TRBD1 (5 bases). This CDR3 is built from 14 residues. Trimming pared 0 bases from V and 4 bases from J, leaving 9 bases between. Per germline, CDR1 MGHRA and CDR2 YSYEKL. CDR3 loop: CASSQETGPYGYTF. DNA of the CDR3: TGCGCCAGCAGCCAAGAAACGGGGCCCTATGGCTACACCTTC.

The chain links TRBV27 to TRBJ2-1; 8 bases match TRBD2. This CDR3 is 14 amino acids long. Unmatched junction bases numbered 8, after V lost 4 bases and J lost 9 bases. In germline, CDR1 is MNHEY, CDR2 SMNVEV (reference sequence). The CDR3 reads CASSSVGGGGEQFF. CDR3 nucleotides: TGTGCCAGCAGTTCAGTCGGGGGGGGCGGTGAGCAGTTCTTC.

A few counts support this clonotype. The genes are TRBV12-3 or TRBV12-4 and TRBJ2-2, with no clear D. This CDR3 region has 13 residues. Trimming took 6 bases from V and 7 from J, leaving 12 bases between them. The CDR3 region has the DNA TGTGCCAGCAGCCCGGCGCTGGGCGGGGAGCTGTTTTTT. Its translation is CASSPALGGELFF.

This rearrangement joins TRBV12-3 or TRBV12-4 to TRBJ1-5; 8 bases match TRBD1. The V segment lost 2 bases and the J segment 2 bases; nucleotides outside the gene matches: 2. The CDR3 has 15 amino acids. This CDR3 is CASSLLGQGNQPQHF. Here the CDR3 DNA reads TGTGCCAGCAGTTTACTGGGACAGGGCAATCAGCCCCAGCATTTT.

This clonotype was detected a few times. V is TRBV5-1 and J is TRBJ2-1; D is tentatively TRBD1 or TRBD2 (5 bases each). Looked up from germline, CDR1 is SGHRS and CDR2 is YFSETQ. Trimming pared 5 bases from V and 10 bases from J, leaving 22 bases between. The CDR3 extends over 15 amino acids. The CDR3, as DNA: TGCGCCAGCAGACACCGGGACCACAACCTGCGGGAGCAGTTCTTC. The encoded protein is CASRHRDHNLREQFF.

This sequence joins TRBV7-2 and TRBJ2-3, with 12 nucleotides matching TRBD2. The CDR3 is 16 residues long. Germline loops: CDR1 SGHTA, CDR2 FQGNSA. The V and J ends lost 4 bases and 0 bases, in that order; junction bases with no gene match: 2. In DNA form, the CDR3 reads TGTGCCAGCAGCTGGGGGACTAGCGGGAGCACAGATACGCAGTATTTT. Translating gives CASSWGTSGSTDTQYF.

This clonotype was counted only a few times. The chain uses TRBV12-3 or TRBV12-4 and TRBJ2-7, with 10 bases aligning to TRBD2. V lost 4 bases and J lost 0; bases outside the gene matches: 3. This CDR3 is built from 15 residues. CDR3 DNA sequence: TGTGCCAGCAGTTCAGGACTAGCGGCCTCCTACGAGCAGTACTTC. Encoded protein: CASSSGLAASYEQYF.

This clonotype occurred many times. The V and J genes are TRBV7-2 and TRBJ1-1; 8 bases line up with TRBD1. The CDR3 totals 13 residues. CDR1 and CDR2 (germline): SGHTA, FQGNSA. J gave up 11 bases and V 8 bases, and 13 bases lay outside the gene matches. The CDR3 region has the DNA TGTGCCAGCGAACAGGGGGGAAATCCGGTCGCTTTCTTT. This sequence encodes CASEQGGNPVAFF.